This is a list of T cell receptor beta chains from one sample in a study of beta chain features in type 1 diabetes. Sequencing was performed with immunoSEQ multiplex PCR; in TCRdb, only in-frame clones are kept and a portion is missing. The profile shows hundreds of thousands of clones, roughly a sixth of them singletons. The sample was naive CD4+ T cells from blood. These receptors were obtained from a man younger than 35 in good health. Each CDR3 is given with its conserved first and last residue. D genes are given only for firm matches. Clone size is shown for a subset of rows, as once, few, many or a class of expanded clone.

D gene,V gene,clone size,J gene,CDR3 DNA,CDR3 protein
.,TRBV9,.,TRBJ2-2,TGTGCCAGCAGCGTAGCCTCAAACACCGGGGAGCTGTTTTTT,CASSVASNTGELFF
TRBD1,TRBV6-6,few,TRBJ1-3,TGTGCCAGCAGTCGACAGGGATATGGAAACACCATATATTTT,CASSRQGYGNTIYF
TRBD1,TRBV9,.,TRBJ1-5,TGTGCCAGCAGCGCGGGACAGGGAGATCAGCCCCAGCATTTT,CASSAGQGDQPQHF
.,TRBV10-3,few,TRBJ1-2,TGTGCCGTTCGCGACGGATTTAACTATGGCTACACCTTC,CAVRDGFNYGYTF
.,TRBV18,.,TRBJ1-1,TGTGCCAGCTCACCAGTCGGGTTCTCGGACACTGAAGCTTTCTTT,CASSPVGFSDTEAFF
.,TRBV7-2,.,TRBJ2-4,TGTGCCAGCAGCTTAGCCCGGGGGGCAAACATTCAGTACTTC,CASSLARGANIQYF
.,TRBV9,few,TRBJ2-7,TGTGCCAGCAGCGTAGAGGGGTACGAGCAGTACTTC,CASSVEGYEQYF
.,TRBV15,few,TRBJ1-3,TGTGCCACCAGCAGAGATCGTCCGGGAAACACCATATATTTT,CATSRDRPGNTIYF
.,TRBV30,once,TRBJ2-7,TGTGCCTGGAGTCATACAGGCTACGAGCAGTACTTC,CAWSHTGYEQYF
.,TRBV6-4,.,TRBJ1-1,TGTGCCAGCAGTGACGAGCTACAGGGTATGAACACTGAAGCTTTCTTT,CASSDELQGMNTEAFF
TRBD2,TRBV6-1,few,TRBJ2-3,TGTGCCAGCAGCCTAGCGGGAGGGGGCCCAGATACGCAGTATTTT,CASSLAGGGPDTQYF
TRBD1,TRBV4-3,.,TRBJ1-1,TGCGCCAGCAGTCAAAGGGGGCAGGGAGGAGGTACTGAAGCTTTCTTT,CASSQRGQGGGTEAFF
.,TRBV9,few,TRBJ2-2,TGTGCCAGCAGCCAGGGACTCGTCGGAGAGCTGTTTTTT,CASSQGLVGELFF
.,TRBV7-2,few,TRBJ2-7,TGTGCCAGCAGCTTAGAAATGGGACTTGGATGGCAGTACTTC,CASSLEMGLGWQYF
.,TRBV20-1,few,TRBJ1-1,TGCAGTGCTAGAGACTGGGACGAAGCTTTCTTT,CSARDWDEAFF
.,TRBV5-8,.,TRBJ1-1,TGTGCCAGCAGCTCAGGGAAAAGGGTCACTGAAGCTTTCTTT,CASSSGKRVTEAFF
TRBD2,TRBV6-1,few,TRBJ2-2,TGTGCCAGCAGTGATAGCGGGGGCCCCCTCACCGGGGAGCTGTTTTTT,CASSDSGGPLTGELFF